Each of the 2 T cell receptor beta chains below was sequenced from the same sample in a study of blood T cell repertoires in COVID-19. The method was immunoSEQ multiplex PCR; TCRdb's version includes in-frame clones alone and lacks a portion of them. The repertoire consists of roughly 40,000 clones, with approximately 80% occurring once and the leading ten covering 8.5% to 9%. Specimen: peripheral blood. These receptors were collected from a man between 65 and 80 years old with active or convalescent COVID-19.

The chain combines TRBV28 with TRBJ2-7; 7 bases align to TRBD1. The CDR3 length is 13 residues. The junction had 10 bases not matched to a gene; V was cut back by 7 bases and J by 7 bases. Germline CDR1 reads MDHEN; CDR2 reads SYDVKM. The CDR3 DNA reads TGTGCCAGCACTGGTGGCAGGGGGAATGAGCAGTACTTC. The encoded protein is CASTGGRGNEQYF.

V and J are TRBV21-1 and TRBJ2-5; the table calls TRBD2, which could not be checked here. TRBV21-1 is described as a pseudogene. The CDR3 extends over 16 amino acids. In DNA form, the CDR3 reads TGTGCCAGCAGCAAAAGGAGGAGTAATAGGGAAGAGACCCAGTACTTC. Translating gives CASSKRRSNREETQYF.